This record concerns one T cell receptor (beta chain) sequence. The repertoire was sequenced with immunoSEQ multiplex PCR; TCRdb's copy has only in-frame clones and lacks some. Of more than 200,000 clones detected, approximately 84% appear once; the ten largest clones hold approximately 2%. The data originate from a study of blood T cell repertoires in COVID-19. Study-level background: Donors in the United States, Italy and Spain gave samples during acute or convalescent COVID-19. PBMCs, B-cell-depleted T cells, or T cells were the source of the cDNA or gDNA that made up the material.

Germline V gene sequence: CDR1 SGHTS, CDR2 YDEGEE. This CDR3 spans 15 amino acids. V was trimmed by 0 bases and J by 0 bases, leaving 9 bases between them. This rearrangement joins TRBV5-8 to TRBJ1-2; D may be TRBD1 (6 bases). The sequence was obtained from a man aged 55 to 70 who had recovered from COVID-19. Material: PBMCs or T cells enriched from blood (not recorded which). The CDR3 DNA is TGTGCCAGCAGCTTGGGACAGGAAACTAACTATGGCTACACCTTC. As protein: CASSLGQETNYGYTF.